Following are 3 T cell receptor beta chains from one sample sequenced in a study of spatial heterogeneity in lung cancer. In TCRdb, the 5' RACE reads were re-called with MiXCR into one record per CDR3 protein. The sample has roughly 46,000 distinct CDR3 sequences, approximately 12% seen once; the top ten hold 42%. Described time point: sample taken at primary tumor resection. Tumor, nontumor lung or frozen PBMC supplied whole RNA, sequenced without sorting. The specimen comprised PBMCs, sampled at surgery. These receptors originate from a female donor with early-stage non-small cell lung cancer.

This clonotype was recorded a few times. The rearrangement links TRBV12-3 or TRBV12-4 to TRBJ1-2; D is uncertain. The CDR3 spans 13 residues. Trimming removed 3 bases at V and 0 bases at J, with 5 bases between. The DNA of the CDR3 is TGTGCCAGCAGTTTCACAGCTAACTATGGCTACACCTTC. It encodes CASSFTANYGYTF.

A few counts support this clonotype. J is TRBJ2-1 and V is TRBV7-7, with TRBD1 matching over 8 bases. Trimming removed 3 bases from V and 8 bases from J; junction bases left unmatched: 3. The CDR3 totals 13 residues. CDR1 is SSHAT and CDR2 is FNYEAQ in the germline V gene (reference sequence). The CDR3 DNA follows: TGTGCCAGCAGCTTCGGACAGGGAGATGAGCAGTTCTTC. It yields the protein CASSFGQGDEQFF.

In this sample, this clonotype turned up many times. J is TRBJ2-6 and V is TRBV13; maybe TRBD1 (5 bases). Trimming left V 2 bases short and J 0 bases short, with 11 bases between. Germline loops: CDR1 PRHDT, CDR2 FYEKMQ (reference sequence). This CDR3 spans 17 amino acids. The CDR3 here is CASSLRGGYSGANVLTF. The CDR3 DNA sequence: TGTGCCAGCAGCTTAAGGGGCGGTTACTCTGGGGCCAACGTCCTGACTTTC.